These 8 T cell receptor beta chains share one sample of origin, sequenced in a study of early T cells in non-severe SARS-CoV-2 infection. TCRdb reprocessed the 5' RACE reads via MiXCR and lists one record per CDR3 protein. The sample lists under 60,000 distinct CDR3 sequences, about 13% occurring once. Input material: whole blood. The receptors originated from an adult who was a healthcare worker with PCR-confirmed SARS-CoV-2 infection or an uninfected control (not recorded which).

The V gene is TRBV5-1, the J gene TRBJ2-5; TRBD1 agrees at 10 bases. CDR1 and CDR2 from the germline V gene are SGHRS and YFSETQ. The CDR3 spans 14 residues. Trimming removed 0 bases from V and 5 bases from J; junction bases left unmatched: 1. This chain's CDR3 is CASSLEGQGETQYF. The CDR3 DNA sequence: TGCGCCAGCAGCTTGGAGGGACAGGGGGAGACCCAGTACTTC.

This clonotype was detected many times. The V gene is TRBV7-6, the J gene TRBJ2-6, with D hard to call. This CDR3 comprises 16 residues. Per the germline V gene, CDR1 is SGHVS and CDR2 is FNYEAQ. Trimming pared 2 bases from V and 0 bases from J, leaving 8 bases between. The CDR3 DNA is TGTGCCAGCAGCTTATTTCCGAACTCTGGGGCCAACGTCCTGACTTTC. This sequence encodes CASSLFPNSGANVLTF.

The chain recombines TRBV20-1 with TRBJ2-7, with 8 bases matching TRBD2. Trimming at V came to 4 bases and at J to 5 bases, leaving 10 bases not matched to a gene. This CDR3 is built from 14 residues. CDR1 and CDR2 (germline): DFQATT, SNEGSKA (reference sequence). The CDR3 sequence is CSAIRGGPGNEQYF. The CDR3 DNA sequence: TGCAGTGCTATTCGGGGGGGCCCTGGAAACGAGCAGTACTTC.

This clonotype was found a few times. This rearrangement joins TRBV2 to TRBJ1-2, with D unclear. CDR1 and CDR2 from the germline V gene are SNHLY and FYNNEI. The CDR3 extends over 12 amino acids. The V gene lost 3 bases and the J gene lost 5 bases, with 7 bases spanning the gap. The CDR3 DNA sequence: TGTGCCAGCAGTGAGTACGAATATGGCTACACCTTC. It translates to CASSEYEYGYTF.

The chain uses TRBV3-1 and TRBJ1-6; D ambiguous. Trimming stripped 3 bases from V and 8 bases from J, with 14 bases between. Germline V gene lookup returns CDR1 LGHDT and CDR2 YNNKEL (reference sequence). The CDR3 has 15 amino acids. CDR3: CASSHVRGTYSPLHF. The CDR3 bases are TGTGCCAGCAGCCACGTAAGAGGCACCTATTCACCCCTCCACTTT.

V and J are TRBV5-4 and TRBJ2-1; D is unresolved. The CDR3 extends over 15 amino acids. CDR1 and CDR2 from the germline V gene are SGHNT and YYREEE (reference sequence). V lost 4 bases and J lost 0, with 11 bases in between. The CDR3 region is CASSPALSSYNEQFF. CDR3 DNA sequence: TGTGCCAGCAGCCCCGCCCTGAGCTCCTACAATGAGCAGTTCTTC.

Ten or more counts support this clonotype. This rearrangement joins TRBV20-1 to TRBJ1-5; TRBD1 might be the D (5 bases). CDR1 and CDR2 from the germline V gene are DFQATT and SNEGSKA (reference sequence). Trimming cost V 5 bases and J 0 bases, with 11 bases left between them. The CDR3 is 14 amino acids. CDR3 sequence: CSASQGLSNQPQHF. CDR3 nucleotide sequence: TGCAGTGCTTCCCAGGGACTTAGCAATCAGCCCCAGCATTTT.

This clonotype came up many times. CDR3: CAWRGNREQYF. The CDR3 DNA sequence: TGTGCCTGGAGAGGTAATAGGGAGCAGTACTTC. The rearrangement joins TRBV30 to TRBJ2-7, with no clear D. Trimming removed 3 bases at V and 7 bases at J, with 10 bases between. The CDR3 extends over 11 amino acids. CDR1 is GTSNPN and CDR2 is SVGIG in the germline V gene (reference sequence).